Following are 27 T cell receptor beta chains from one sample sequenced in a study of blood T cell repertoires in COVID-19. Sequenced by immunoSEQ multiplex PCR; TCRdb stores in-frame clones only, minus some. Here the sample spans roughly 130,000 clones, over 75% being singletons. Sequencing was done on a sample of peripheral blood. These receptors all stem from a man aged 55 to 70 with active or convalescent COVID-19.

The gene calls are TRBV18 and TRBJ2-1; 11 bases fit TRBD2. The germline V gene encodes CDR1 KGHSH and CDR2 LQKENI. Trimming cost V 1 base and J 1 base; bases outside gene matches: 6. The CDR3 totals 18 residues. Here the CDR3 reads CASSPRLTSGISYNEQFF. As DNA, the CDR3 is TGTGCCAGCTCACCACGGTTGACTAGCGGGATTTCCTACAATGAGCAGTTCTTC. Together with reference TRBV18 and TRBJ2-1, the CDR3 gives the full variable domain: NAGVMQNPRHLVRRRGQEARLRCSPMKGHSHVYWYRQLPEEGLKFMVYLQKENIIDESGMPKERFSAEFPKEGPSILRIQQVVRGDSAAYFCASSPRLTSGISYNEQFFGPGTRLTVL.

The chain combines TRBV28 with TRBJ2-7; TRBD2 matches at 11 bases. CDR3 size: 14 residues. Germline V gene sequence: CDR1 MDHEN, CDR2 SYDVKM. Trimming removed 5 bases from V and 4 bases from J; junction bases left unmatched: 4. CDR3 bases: TGTGCCAGCAGTCCTAGCGGGAGGCAATACGAGCAGTACTTC. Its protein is CASSPSGRQYEQYF.

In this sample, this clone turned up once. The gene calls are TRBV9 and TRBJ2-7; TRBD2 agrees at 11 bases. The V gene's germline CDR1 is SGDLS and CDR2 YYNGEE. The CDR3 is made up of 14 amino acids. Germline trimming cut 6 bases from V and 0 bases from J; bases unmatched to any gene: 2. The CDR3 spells CASTTSGSSYEQYF. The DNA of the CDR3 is TGTGCCAGCACCACTAGCGGGAGCTCCTACGAGCAGTACTTC.

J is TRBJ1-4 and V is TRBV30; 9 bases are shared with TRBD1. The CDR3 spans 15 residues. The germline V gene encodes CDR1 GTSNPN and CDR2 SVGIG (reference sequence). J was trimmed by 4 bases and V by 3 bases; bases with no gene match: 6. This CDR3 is CAWRGPGQGNEKLFF. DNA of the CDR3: TGTGCCTGGAGAGGTCCGGGACAGGGTAATGAAAAACTGTTTTTT.

The CDR3 loop reads CASSLRASGSYEQYF. In nucleotides, the CDR3 is TGTGCCAGCAGTTTACGGGCTAGCGGGAGCTACGAGCAGTACTTC. The chain is built from TRBV27 and TRBJ2-7; 10 nucleotides align to TRBD2. This CDR3 spans 15 amino acids. The ends lost 2 bases at V and 3 bases at J; junction bases unmatched: 4. CDR1 is MNHEY and CDR2 is SMNVEV in the germline V gene (reference sequence).

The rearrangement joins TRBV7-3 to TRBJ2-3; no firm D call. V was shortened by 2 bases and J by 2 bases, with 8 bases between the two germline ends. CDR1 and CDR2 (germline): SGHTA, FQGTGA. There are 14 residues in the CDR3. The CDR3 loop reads CASSLDGVTDTQYF. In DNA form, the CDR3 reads TGTGCCAGCAGCTTAGACGGAGTCACAGATACGCAGTATTTT.

As DNA, the CDR3 is TGTGCCAGCAGTGGCGATGAGCAGTTCTTC. It codes for CASSGDEQFF. The chain joins TRBV2 to TRBJ2-1; D unresolved. Per germline, CDR1 SNHLY and CDR2 FYNNEI. The CDR3 spans 10 residues. Between the trimmed V and J ends, which lost 4 bases and 8 bases, there was a span of 3 bases.

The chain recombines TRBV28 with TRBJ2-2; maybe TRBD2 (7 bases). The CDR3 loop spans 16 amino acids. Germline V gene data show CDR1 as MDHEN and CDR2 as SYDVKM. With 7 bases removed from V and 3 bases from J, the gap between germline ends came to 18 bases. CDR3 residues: CASTKLREGDTGELFF. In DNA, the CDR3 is TGTGCCAGCACAAAATTGAGGGAGGGGGACACCGGGGAGCTGTTTTTT.

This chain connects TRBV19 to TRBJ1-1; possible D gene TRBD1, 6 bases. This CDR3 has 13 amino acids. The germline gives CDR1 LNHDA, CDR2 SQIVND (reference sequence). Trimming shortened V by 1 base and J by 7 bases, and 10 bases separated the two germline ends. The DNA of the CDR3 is TGTGCCAGTAGTATAGGGCACAGGGTTGAAGCTTTCTTT. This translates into CASSIGHRVEAFF. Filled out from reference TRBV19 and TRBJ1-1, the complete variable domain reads DGGITQSPKYLFRKEGQNVTLSCEQNLNHDAMYWYRQDPGQGLRLIYYSQIVNDFQKGDIAEGYSVSREKKESFPLTVTSAQKNPTAFYLCASSIGHRVEAFFGQGTRLTVV.

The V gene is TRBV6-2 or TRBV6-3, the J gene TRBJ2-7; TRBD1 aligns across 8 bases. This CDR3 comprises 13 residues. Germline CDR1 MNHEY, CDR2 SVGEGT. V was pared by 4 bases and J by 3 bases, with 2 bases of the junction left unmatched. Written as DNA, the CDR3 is TGTGCCAGCAGTTCCGGGACAGGCTACGAGCAGTACTTC. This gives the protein CASSSGTGYEQYF.

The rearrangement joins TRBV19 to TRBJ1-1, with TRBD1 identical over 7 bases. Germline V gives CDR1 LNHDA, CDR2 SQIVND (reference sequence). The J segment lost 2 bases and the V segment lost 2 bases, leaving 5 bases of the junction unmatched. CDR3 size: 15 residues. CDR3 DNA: TGTGCCAGTAGTATACTGACAGGGATTAACACTGAAGCTTTCTTT. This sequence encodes CASSILTGINTEAFF.

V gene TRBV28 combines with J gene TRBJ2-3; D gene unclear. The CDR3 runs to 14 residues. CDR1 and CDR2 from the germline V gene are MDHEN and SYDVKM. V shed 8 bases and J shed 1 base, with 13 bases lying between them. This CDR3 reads CASLENWGTDTQYF. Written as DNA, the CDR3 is TGTGCCAGCCTAGAGAACTGGGGCACAGATACGCAGTATTTT.

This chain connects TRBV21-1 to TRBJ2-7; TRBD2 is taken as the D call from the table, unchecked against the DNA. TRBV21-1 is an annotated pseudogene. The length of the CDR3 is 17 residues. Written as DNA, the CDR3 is TGTGCCAGCAGCAAAGAGGGCGGGAGGTACCCCCACTACGAGCAGTACTTC. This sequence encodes CASSKEGGRYPHYEQYF.

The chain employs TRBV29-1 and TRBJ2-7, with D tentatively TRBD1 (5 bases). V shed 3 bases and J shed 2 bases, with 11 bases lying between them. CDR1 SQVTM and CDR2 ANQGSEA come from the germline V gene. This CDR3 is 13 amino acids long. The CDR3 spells CSVEGRDPYEQYF. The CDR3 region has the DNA TGCAGCGTTGAGGGCAGGGATCCCTACGAGCAGTACTTC.

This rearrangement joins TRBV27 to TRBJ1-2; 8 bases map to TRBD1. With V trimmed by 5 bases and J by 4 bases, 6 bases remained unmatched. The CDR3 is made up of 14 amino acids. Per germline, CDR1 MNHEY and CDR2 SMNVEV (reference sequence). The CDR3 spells CASSPTGGGYGYTF. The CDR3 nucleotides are TGTGCCAGCAGTCCTACAGGGGGTGGCTATGGCTACACCTTC.

CDR3 coding DNA: TGTGCCAGTAGTATATCCGGCAGGGTTCTAGCCAAAAACATTCAGTACTTC. Translation gives CASSISGRVLAKNIQYF. The chain couples TRBV19 to TRBJ2-4, with a weak D call TRBD1 (5 bases). CDR1 is LNHDA and CDR2 is SQIVND in the germline V gene (reference sequence). The CDR3 is 17 residues long. V shed 2 bases and J shed 0 bases, with 14 bases lying between them.

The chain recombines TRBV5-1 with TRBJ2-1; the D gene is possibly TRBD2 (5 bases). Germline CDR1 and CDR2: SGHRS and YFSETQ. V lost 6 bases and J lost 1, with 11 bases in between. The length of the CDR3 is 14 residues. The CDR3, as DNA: TGCGCCAGCACCTGGGAGAGATCCTACAATGAGCAGTTCTTC. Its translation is CASTWERSYNEQFF.

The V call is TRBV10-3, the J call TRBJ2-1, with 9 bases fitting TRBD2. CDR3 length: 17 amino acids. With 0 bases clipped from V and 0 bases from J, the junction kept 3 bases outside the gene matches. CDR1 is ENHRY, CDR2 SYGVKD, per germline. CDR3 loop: CAISESPSGTSYNEQFF. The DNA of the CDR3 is TGTGCCATCAGTGAGTCGCCTAGCGGGACCTCCTACAATGAGCAGTTCTTC.

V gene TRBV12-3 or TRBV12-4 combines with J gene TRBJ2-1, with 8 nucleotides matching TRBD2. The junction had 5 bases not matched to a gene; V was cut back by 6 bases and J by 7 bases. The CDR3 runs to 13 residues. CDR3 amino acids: CASRNSSGNEQFF. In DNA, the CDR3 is TGTGCCAGCAGAAACTCTAGCGGGAATGAGCAGTTCTTC.

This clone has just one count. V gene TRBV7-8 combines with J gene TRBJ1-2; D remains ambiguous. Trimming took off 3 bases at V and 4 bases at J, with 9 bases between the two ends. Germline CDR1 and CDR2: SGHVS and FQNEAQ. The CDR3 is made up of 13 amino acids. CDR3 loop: CASSFTEGYGYTF. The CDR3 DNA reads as TGTGCCAGCAGCTTCACGGAGGGCTATGGCTACACCTTC.

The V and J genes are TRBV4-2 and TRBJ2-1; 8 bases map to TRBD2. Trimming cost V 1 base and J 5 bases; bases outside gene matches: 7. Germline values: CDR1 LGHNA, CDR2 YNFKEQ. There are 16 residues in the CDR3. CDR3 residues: CASSQGASGLDNEQFF. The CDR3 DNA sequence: TGTGCCAGCAGCCAAGGGGCTAGCGGGTTAGACAATGAGCAGTTCTTC.

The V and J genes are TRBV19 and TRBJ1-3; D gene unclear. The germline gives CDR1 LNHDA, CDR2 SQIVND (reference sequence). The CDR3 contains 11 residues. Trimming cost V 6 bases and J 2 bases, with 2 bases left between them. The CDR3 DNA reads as TGTGCCAGTAGCGCTGGAAACACCATATATTTT. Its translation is CASSAGNTIYF.

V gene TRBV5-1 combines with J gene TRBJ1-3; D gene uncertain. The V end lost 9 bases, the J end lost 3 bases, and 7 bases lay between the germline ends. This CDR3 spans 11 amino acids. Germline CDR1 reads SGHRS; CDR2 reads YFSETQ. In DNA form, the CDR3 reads TGCGCCATCCTACTTGGAAACACCATATATTTT. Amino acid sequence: CAILLGNTIYF.

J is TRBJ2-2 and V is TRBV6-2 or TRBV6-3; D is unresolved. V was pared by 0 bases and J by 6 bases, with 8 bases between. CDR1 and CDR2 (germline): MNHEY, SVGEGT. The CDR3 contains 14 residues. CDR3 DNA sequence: TGTGCCAGCAGTTACTCGCGACAACCCGGGGAGCTGTTTTTT. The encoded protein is CASSYSRQPGELFF.

The CDR3 reads CASSPYGNYNEQFF. DNA of the CDR3: TGCGCCAGCAGCCCGTACGGTAATTACAATGAGCAGTTCTTC. The chain has TRBV4-1 and TRBJ2-1; D is unresolved. The CDR3 has 14 amino acids. Looked up from germline, CDR1 is MGHRA and CDR2 is YSYEKL. The V end was cut by 4 bases, the J end by 4 bases, with 11 bases between.

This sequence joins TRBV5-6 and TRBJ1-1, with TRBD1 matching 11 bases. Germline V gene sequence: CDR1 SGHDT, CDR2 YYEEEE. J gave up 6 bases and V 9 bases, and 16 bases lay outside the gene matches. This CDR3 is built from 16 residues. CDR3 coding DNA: TGTGCCACTGGAGCATCGGACAGGGGGCTGTTGGCTGAAGCTTTCTTT. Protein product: CATGASDRGLLAEAFF.

The CDR3 sequence is CASSPPGGKGNTEAFF. CDR3 DNA: TGTGCCAGCTCACCCCCAGGGGGCAAGGGGAACACTGAAGCTTTCTTT. This rearrangement joins TRBV18 to TRBJ1-1, with 8 bases lining up with TRBD1. The CDR3 is made up of 16 amino acids. V shed 3 bases, J shed 1 base, and the junction held 7 bases outside the gene matches. Per the germline V gene, CDR1 is KGHSH and CDR2 is LQKENI.